This is a list of T cell receptor beta chains from one sample in a study of long-term antiretroviral therapy in people with HIV. Using immunoSEQ multiplex PCR, the repertoire was profiled, and TCRdb retains in-frame clones only, with some absent. The repertoire holds 30,000 to 40,000 clones, roughly 74% seen once, with 3% to 4% in the top ten. Sequencing was performed on unsorted PBMCs, taken 3 years after starting antiretroviral therapy. The receptors were gathered from a man aged 50-60 years with HIV. Both conserved end residues are part of each CDR3. Fields, in order: clone size, V gene, J gene, D gene, CDR3 protein, CDR3 DNA. D genes are given only for firm matches. Size is stated for part of the rows, as once, few or many counts, or as a class when the clone is expanded.

>-|TRBV5-4|TRBJ1-2|-
CASSLEVSNYGYTF
TGTGCCAGCAGCTTGGAAGTCTCTAACTATGGCTACACCTTC
>-|TRBV10-3|TRBJ1-1|-
CAISVGGGGAFF
TGTGCCATCAGTGTTGGGGGTGGGGGAGCTTTCTTT
>-|TRBV19|TRBJ2-5|TRBD1
CATRRGLQETQYF
TGTGCCACCCGAAGGGGGCTCCAAGAGACCCAGTACTTC
>-|TRBV4-3|TRBJ2-7|-
CASSQVPGAQDEQYF
TGCGCCAGCAGCCAAGTCCCCGGGGCTCAGGACGAGCAGTACTTC
>-|TRBV6-5|TRBJ2-1|TRBD2
CAALAGDNEQFF
TGTGCAGCTCTAGCGGGAGACAATGAGCAGTTCTTC
>-|TRBV29-1|TRBJ2-4|-
CSVGLRGAGQYF
TGCAGCGTTGGTCTCAGGGGGGCGGGTCAGTACTTC
>-|TRBV27|TRBJ2-3|TRBD1
CASSFLTGGSTDTQYF
TGTGCCAGCAGTTTTTTAACAGGGGGGAGCACAGATACGCAGTATTTT
>once|TRBV9|TRBJ1-1|-
CASSTRTDMNTEAFF
TGTGCCAGCAGCACCCGGACCGATATGAACACTGAAGCTTTCTTT
>few|TRBV11-2|TRBJ2-7|TRBD2
CASSGVFGGASPEQYF
TGTGCCAGCAGCGGAGTATTCGGGGGGGCTTCCCCAGAGCAGTACTTC
>-|TRBV2|TRBJ1-5|-
CANSARTAPNQPQHF
TGTGCCAACAGTGCGAGGACAGCCCCCAATCAGCCCCAGCATTTT
>once|TRBV28|TRBJ1-2|-
CASIPPRGYGYTF
TGTGCCAGCATTCCCCCCCGCGGCTATGGCTACACCTTC
>-|TRBV18|TRBJ2-7|TRBD1
CASSPGQGATNEQYF
TGTGCCAGCTCACCAGGGCAGGGGGCGACAAACGAGCAGTACTTC
>-|TRBV28|TRBJ1-3|-
CASSFGNSGNTIYF
TGTGCCAGCAGTTTTGGGAACTCTGGAAACACCATATATTTT
>-|TRBV5-1|TRBJ1-1|-
CASSSSGHPEAFF
TGCGCCAGCAGCTCTTCGGGACACCCTGAAGCTTTCTTT
>once|TRBV4-2|TRBJ2-3|TRBD2
CASSHPPGGSGGADTQYF
TGTGCCAGCAGCCACCCCCCAGGAGGGAGCGGGGGGGCAGATACGCAGTATTTT
>few|TRBV7-2|TRBJ1-2|-
CASSLDSNYGYTF
TGTGCCAGCAGCTTGGACTCTAACTATGGCTACACCTTC
>-|TRBV25-1|TRBJ2-2|TRBD1
CASLGQLNTGELFF
TGTGCCAGCTTGGGACAGTTGAACACCGGGGAGCTGTTTTTT
>-|TRBV2|TRBJ2-2|TRBD2
CASRGLAGNTGELFF
TGTGCCAGCAGGGGACTAGCGGGGAACACCGGGGAGCTGTTTTTT
>-|TRBV30|TRBJ2-7|-
CAWSVYGSYEQYF
TGTGCCTGGAGTGTGTACGGCTCCTACGAGCAGTACTTC
>-|TRBV2|TRBJ2-5|TRBD2
CASRDTSGGPAQYF
TGTGCCAGCAGAGACACTAGCGGGGGGCCCGCCCAGTACTTC
>-|TRBV28|TRBJ2-7|-
CASTGGVGEQYF
TGTGCCAGCACTGGAGGGGTAGGCGAGCAGTACTTC
>-|TRBV4-3|TRBJ1-1|-
CASSHPGVMNTEAFF
TGCGCCAGCAGCCATCCGGGGGTGATGAACACTGAAGCTTTCTTT
>-|TRBV6-6|TRBJ2-7|TRBD1
CASSYGGTGYEQYF
TGTGCCAGCAGTTACGGGGGGACAGGCTACGAGCAGTACTTC
>few|TRBV28|TRBJ1-6|-
CASRISLINSPLHF
TGTGCCAGCAGGATTTCTTTGATTAATTCACCCCTCCACTTT
>-|TRBV6-6|TRBJ2-1|-
CASSSTRDNEQFF
TGTGCCAGCAGTTCAACTAGGGACAATGAGCAGTTCTTC
>-|TRBV4-3|TRBJ1-6|TRBD1
CASSQEGQPSSYNSPLHF
TGCGCCAGCAGCCAAGAGGGACAGCCGAGCTCCTATAATTCACCCCTCCACTTT
>-|TRBV29-1|TRBJ2-3|-
CSVETLLTQYF
TGCAGCGTTGAAACTCTTCTTACGCAGTATTTT
>few|TRBV11-2|TRBJ2-2|TRBD2
CASSQRSGVYTGELFF
TGTGCCAGCAGCCAAAGGAGCGGGGTTTACACCGGGGAGCTGTTTTTT
>-|TRBV9|TRBJ1-6|TRBD1
CASSVDRGQDSPLHF
TGTGCCAGCAGCGTAGACAGGGGGCAGGATTCACCCCTCCACTTT
>-|TRBV7-2|TRBJ2-3|TRBD2
CASSLYGAGGTTDTQYF
TGTGCCAGCAGCTTATACGGGGCGGGAGGGACTACAGATACGCAGTATTTT
>few|TRBV5-1|TRBJ2-7|TRBD2
CASRRTSGRDEQYF
TGCGCCAGCAGACGGACTAGCGGGAGGGACGAGCAGTACTTC
>-|TRBV28|TRBJ1-2|-
CASSVGQFYGYTF
TGTGCCAGCAGTGTTGGACAGTTTTATGGCTACACCTTC
>-|TRBV27|TRBJ2-5|TRBD1
CASSPRGRGETQYF
TGTGCCAGCAGTCCGAGGGGGCGCGGGGAGACCCAGTACTTC
>-|TRBV9|TRBJ2-7|-
CASSPRPLKGEQYF
TGTGCCAGCAGCCCCCGTCCTCTAAAAGGCGAGCAGTACTTC
>few|TRBV7-9|TRBJ2-3|TRBD2
CASSRGTSGVADTQYF
TGTGCCAGCAGCCGAGGGACTAGCGGGGTTGCAGATACGCAGTATTTT
>-|TRBV28|TRBJ2-6|TRBD1
CASSRRDRGSSGANVLTF
TGTGCCAGCAGCCGCCGGGACAGGGGATCTTCTGGGGCCAACGTCCTGACTTTC
>medium-sized|TRBV9|TRBJ2-7|-
CASSVGGDNDEQYF
TGTGCCAGCAGCGTAGGAGGGGATAACGACGAGCAGTACTTC
>-|TRBV28|TRBJ1-2|-
CACRERGGYTF
TGTGCCTGCCGAGAAAGGGGTGGCTACACCTTC
>-|TRBV6-5|TRBJ2-5|TRBD2
CATAGGQETQYF
TGTGCCACCGCGGGGGGCCAAGAGACCCAGTACTTC
>-|TRBV13|TRBJ2-7|-
CASSPRTTYNEQYF
TGTGCCAGCAGCCCCCGGACAACTTACAACGAGCAGTACTTC
>-|TRBV7-2|TRBJ2-7|-
CASSLTAESSYEQYF
TGTGCCAGCAGCTTGACGGCGGAGAGCTCCTACGAGCAGTACTTC
>-|TRBV28|TRBJ2-5|-
CASRRGGPLGTQYF
TGTGCCAGCAGGAGGGGGGGGCCACTGGGGACCCAGTACTTC